Listed below are T cell receptor beta chains from one sample, sequenced in a study of T-cell reconstitution after alpha-beta-depleted transplantation in children. TCRdb re-analysed the PCR reads in MiXCR, keeping a single row per CDR3 protein. Of 900,000 or so distinct CDR3 sequences in the sample, roughly 15% were seen once. Sample: PBMCs, mostly from graft donor cells, taken 360 days after TCRalphabeta/CD19-depleted stem cell transplant. These receptors all come from a male patient under 18 who had a stem cell transplant for acute lymphoblastic leukemia, so the T cells may come from the graft donor. CDR3s include the opening cysteine and the closing phenylalanine or tryptophan. D genes are given only for firm matches. Not all rows give a size; the values are once, few, many and, for expanded clones, a class.

length: 13; size: few; J: TRBJ1-5; V: TRBV12-3/TRBV12-4; D: .; CDR3: CASSFGANQPQHF; DNA: TGTGCCAGCAGTTTTGGAGCAAATCAGCCCCAGCATTTT
length: 14; size: .; J: TRBJ2-2; V: TRBV5-1; D: TRBD2; CDR3: CASSRTSGAGELFF; DNA: TGCGCCAGCAGTCGGACTAGCGGAGCGGGGGAGCTGTTTTTT
length: 16; size: few; J: TRBJ2-1; V: TRBV3-1; D: .; CDR3: CASSQDLVGGGNEQFF; DNA: TGTGCCAGCAGCCAAGATTTGGTGGGAGGGGGCAATGAGCAGTTCTTC
length: 15; size: few; J: TRBJ1-2; V: TRBV7-9; D: .; CDR3: CASSSSETLRDGYTF; DNA: TGTGCCAGCAGCTCTTCAGAGACGCTAAGGGATGGCTACACCTTC
length: 15; size: many; J: TRBJ2-5; V: TRBV12-3/TRBV12-4; D: TRBD2; CDR3: CASSFPTSVGETQYF; DNA: TGTGCCAGCAGTTTTCCTACTAGCGTTGGAGAGACCCAGTACTTC
length: 16; size: few; J: TRBJ2-2; V: TRBV9; D: TRBD2; CDR3: CASSQTSGANTGELFF; DNA: TGTGCCAGCAGCCAAACTAGCGGGGCGAACACCGGGGAGCTGTTTTTT
length: 13; size: .; J: TRBJ2-5; V: TRBV19; D: .; CDR3: CASSFRIKETQYF; DNA: TGTGCCAGTAGTTTCAGGATAAAAGAGACCCAGTACTTC
length: 13; size: .; J: TRBJ2-7; V: TRBV5-1; D: .; CDR3: CASSWRAVDEQYF; DNA: TGCGCCAGCAGCTGGCGGGCTGTGGACGAGCAGTACTTC
length: 13; size: many; J: TRBJ2-5; V: TRBV7-9; D: .; CDR3: CASSRTLRETQYF; DNA: TGTGCCAGCAGCCGGACGCTTAGGGAGACCCAGTACTTC
length: 14; size: few; J: TRBJ2-7; V: TRBV3-1; D: TRBD2; CDR3: CASSRGTSADEQYF; DNA: TGTGCCAGCAGCCGGGGGACTAGCGCGGACGAGCAGTACTTC
length: 15; size: few; J: TRBJ2-7; V: TRBV3-1; D: TRBD2; CDR3: CASRLGLAGAYEQYF; DNA: TGTGCCAGCAGACTGGGACTAGCGGGAGCCTACGAGCAGTACTTC
length: 12; size: many; J: TRBJ2-3; V: TRBV4-1; D: .; CDR3: CASSQGGDTQYF; DNA: TGCGCCAGCAGCCAGGGCGGGGATACGCAGTATTTT
length: 16; size: few; J: TRBJ2-7; V: TRBV13; D: TRBD2; CDR3: CASSPLGTSGIYEQYF; DNA: TGTGCCAGCAGCCCCTTGGGGACTAGCGGGATCTACGAGCAGTACTTC
length: 15; size: few; J: TRBJ2-1; V: TRBV5-1; D: TRBD2; CDR3: CASSREAKKYNEQFF; DNA: TGCGCCAGCAGTCGGGAGGCGAAGAAGTACAATGAGCAGTTCTTC
length: 18; size: .; J: TRBJ2-6; V: TRBV29-1; D: .; CDR3: CSAAPVGGSGSGANVLTF; DNA: TGCAGCGCAGCCCCAGTGGGGGGAAGTGGGTCTGGGGCCAACGTCCTGACTTTC
length: 17; size: few; J: TRBJ1-3; V: TRBV12-5; D: .; CDR3: CASGLVLGRSSGNTIYF; DNA: TGTGCTAGTGGTTTGGTACTCGGCAGGAGCTCTGGAAACACCATATATTTT
length: 17; size: few; J: TRBJ2-1; V: TRBV4-1; D: .; CDR3: CASSEEDQESPYNEQFF; DNA: TGCGCCAGCAGCGAAGAGGATCAGGAGTCCCCCTACAATGAGCAGTTCTTC
length: 14; size: few; J: TRBJ2-1; V: TRBV2; D: .; CDR3: CASSELTPYNEQFF; DNA: TGTGCCAGCAGTGAGCTAACACCGTACAATGAGCAGTTCTTC
length: 15; size: few; J: TRBJ2-7; V: TRBV5-1; D: .; CDR3: CASSLPGTGTYEQYF; DNA: TGCGCCAGCAGCTTACCAGGGACGGGAACCTACGAGCAGTACTTC
length: 16; size: few; J: TRBJ1-1; V: TRBV4-1; D: .; CDR3: CASSQDPAGVGTEAFF; DNA: TGCGCCAGCAGCCAAGATCCGGCAGGGGTGGGGACTGAAGCTTTCTTT
length: 18; size: few; J: TRBJ2-4; V: TRBV14; D: .; CDR3: CASSQDTTDHIAKNIQYF; DNA: TGTGCCAGCAGCCAAGATACGACAGACCACATAGCCAAAAACATTCAGTACTTC
length: 14; size: .; J: TRBJ1-5; V: TRBV28; D: .; CDR3: CASSFPGVNQPQHF; DNA: TGTGCCAGCAGTTTCCCGGGGGTCAATCAGCCCCAGCATTTT
length: 15; size: .; J: TRBJ1-4; V: TRBV19; D: .; CDR3: CASTTFQGGGEKLFF; DNA: TGTGCCAGTACCACCTTTCAGGGAGGAGGTGAAAAACTGTTTTTT
length: 19; size: .; J: TRBJ2-1; V: TRBV18; D: TRBD2; CDR3: CASSPAVAGALFSYNEQFF; DNA: TGTGCCAGCTCACCAGCAGTAGCGGGAGCTCTATTCTCCTACAATGAGCAGTTCTTC
length: 15; size: many; J: TRBJ2-1; V: TRBV6-5; D: TRBD2; CDR3: CASSYEGGRANEQFF; DNA: TGTGCCAGCAGTTACGAAGGCGGGAGGGCGAATGAGCAGTTCTTC
length: 20; size: few; J: TRBJ1-5; V: TRBV20-1; D: TRBD1; CDR3: CSARGAETWLPTGGLQPQHF; DNA: TGCAGTGCTAGAGGGGCTGAGACCTGGTTGCCTACAGGGGGTTTACAGCCCCAGCATTTT
length: 15; size: many; J: TRBJ1-3; V: TRBV7-3; D: .; CDR3: CASSPAAERGNTIYF; DNA: TGTGCCAGCAGCCCTGCGGCGGAGCGAGGAAACACCATATATTTT
length: 14; size: many; J: TRBJ2-1; V: TRBV11-2; D: .; CDR3: CASSLDFVVNEQFF; DNA: TGTGCCAGCAGCTTAGATTTTGTGGTCAATGAGCAGTTCTTC
length: 16; size: few; J: TRBJ2-2; V: TRBV3-1; D: .; CDR3: CASSQPGTLNTGELFF; DNA: TGTGCCAGCAGCCAGCCCGGGACTCTGAACACCGGGGAGCTGTTTTTT